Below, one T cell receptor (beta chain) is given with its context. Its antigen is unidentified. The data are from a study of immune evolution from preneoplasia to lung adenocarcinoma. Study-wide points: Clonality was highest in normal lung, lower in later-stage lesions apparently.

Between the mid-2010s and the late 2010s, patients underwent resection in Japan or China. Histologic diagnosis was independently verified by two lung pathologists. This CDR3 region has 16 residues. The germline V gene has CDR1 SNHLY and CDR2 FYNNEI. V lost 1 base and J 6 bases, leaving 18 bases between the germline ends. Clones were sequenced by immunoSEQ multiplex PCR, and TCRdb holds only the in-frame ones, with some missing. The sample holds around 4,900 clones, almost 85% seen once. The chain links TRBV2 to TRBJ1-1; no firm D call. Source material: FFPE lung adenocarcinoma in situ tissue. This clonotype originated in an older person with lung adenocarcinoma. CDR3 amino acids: CASSEESPGLGAEAFF. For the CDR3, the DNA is TGTGCCAGCAGTGAAGAGAGCCCCGGGCTTGGAGCTGAAGCTTTCTTT.